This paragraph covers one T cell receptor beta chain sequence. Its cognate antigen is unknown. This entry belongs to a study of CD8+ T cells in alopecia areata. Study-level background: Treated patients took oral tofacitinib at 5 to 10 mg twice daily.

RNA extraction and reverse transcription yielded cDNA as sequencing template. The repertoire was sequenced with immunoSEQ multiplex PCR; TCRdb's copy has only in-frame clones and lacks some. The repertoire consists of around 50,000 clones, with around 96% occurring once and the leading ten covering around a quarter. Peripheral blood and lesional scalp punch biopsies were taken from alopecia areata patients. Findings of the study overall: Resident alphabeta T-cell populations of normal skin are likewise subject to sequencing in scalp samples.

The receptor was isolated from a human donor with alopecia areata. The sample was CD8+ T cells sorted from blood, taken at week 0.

CDR3 residues: CSAHKALENIQYF. CDR3 coding DNA: TGCAGCGCACACAAGGCCTTGGAAAACATTCAGTACTTC. The chain combines TRBV29-1 with TRBJ2-4; D is ambiguous. V lost 7 bases and J lost 5, with 15 bases in between. Germline CDR1 and CDR2: SQVTM and ANQGSEA. The CDR3 length is 13 residues.